A single sample is the source of the 30 T cell receptor beta chains below, sequenced in a study of shared clonotypes between healthy human individuals (dated by TCRdb to 2020 to 2022). Libraries came from the immunoSEQ multiplex PCR assay. TCRdb took over this immuneACCESS table, retaining in-frame rearrangements with V and J assigned. Such tables are incomplete; in checked studies, under half of the missing clones stem from an unresolved V gene, and the remainder is unexplained. Within this sample are under 2.5 million clones, with around 92% of them counted one time only. The top ten hold 0.3% to 0.45% of the sample. Source material: naive CD4+ T cells from PBMCs. The sample's cell subset or site label, decoded: CD45RA+ positively selected. Every receptor here comes from a man between 18 and 35 years old in good health. Some clones in this sample may be carry-over from other donors' samples.

This rearrangement joins TRBV29-1 to TRBJ2-1, with TRBD1 matching over 9 bases. This CDR3 is built from 15 residues. Germline loops: CDR1 SQVTM, CDR2 ANQGSEA. Unmatched junction bases numbered 10, after V lost 4 bases and J lost 6 bases. The CDR3 DNA is TGCAGCGTTGTTAGTTACAGGGGGCACGGCAATGAGCAGTTCTTC. Its protein product is CSVVSYRGHGNEQFF.

The rearrangement uses TRBV6-1 and TRBJ2-1; the D gene is possibly TRBD2 (6 bases). The CDR3 extends over 10 amino acids. Trimming removed 11 bases from V and 11 bases from J, with 13 bases in between. Germline lookup yields CDR1 MNHNS and CDR2 SASEGT. CDR3 amino acids: CADRGGKQFF. CDR3 bases: TGTGCCGACCGGGGAGGAAAGCAGTTCTTC.

The CDR3 loop is CASRGYNEQFF. In DNA form, the CDR3 reads TGTGCCAGCAGGGGGTACAATGAGCAGTTCTTC. The chain recombines TRBV21-1 with TRBJ2-1. TRBV21-1 is classified as a pseudogene. The CDR3 has 11 residues.

This chain connects TRBV30 to TRBJ2-3; D unresolved. CDR1 and CDR2 from the germline V gene are GTSNPN and SVGIG (reference sequence). The CDR3 consists of 14 residues. Deletions cut 5 bases from V and 2 bases from J, with 14 bases between. DNA for the CDR3: TGTGCCTGGGGCCCGGCCTGGTCCACAGATACGCAGTATTTT. Translating gives CAWGPAWSTDTQYF.

CDR3 in DNA: TGTGCCAGCAGCCCTGGGACAGCCGGGAAAGAGACCCAGTACTTC. As protein: CASSPGTAGKETQYF. V is TRBV4-2 and J is TRBJ2-5; 7 nucleotides line up with TRBD1. The CDR3 contains 15 residues. Trimming at V came to 4 bases and at J to 3 bases, leaving 8 bases not matched to a gene. The germline V gene has CDR1 LGHNA and CDR2 YNFKEQ.

The chain has TRBV6-1 and TRBJ1-4, with a possible D match to TRBD1 (6 bases). CDR3 length equals 14 residues. V dropped 4 bases and J dropped 5 bases, with 11 bases sitting between them. Germline V gives CDR1 MNHNS, CDR2 SASEGT. The CDR3 reads CASSVTGPNEKLFF. CDR3 sequence (DNA): TGTGCCAGCAGTGTTACAGGGCCCAATGAAAAACTGTTTTTT.

The genes are TRBV9 and TRBJ2-1; 7 bases align to TRBD1. This CDR3 spans 16 amino acids. Germline values: CDR1 SGDLS, CDR2 YYNGEE. Losses at the gene ends were 0 bases for V and 4 bases for J; bases not matched to a gene: 7. This chain's CDR3 is CASSVAPGTAYNEQFF. In DNA, the CDR3 is TGTGCCAGCAGCGTAGCCCCTGGGACAGCTTACAATGAGCAGTTCTTC.

The chain employs TRBV19 and TRBJ1-3; no clear D gene. The CDR3 consists of 16 residues. CDR1 LNHDA and CDR2 SQIVND come from the germline V gene (reference sequence). V lost 5 bases and J 3 bases, leaving 17 bases between the germline ends. The CDR3 DNA follows: TGTGCCAGTAGTTCCCCCGGATATGGGCTTGGAAACACCATATATTTT. Amino acids: CASSSPGYGLGNTIYF.

V usage is TRBV5-1 and J usage is TRBJ1-1, with 8 positions matching TRBD1. The CDR3 consists of 14 residues. Germline CDR1 reads SGHRS; CDR2 reads YFSETQ. V lost 5 bases, J lost 6 bases, and 9 bases stayed unmatched. CDR3 sequence (DNA): TGCGCCAGCAGGGGGCAGGGGGCGATCGCTGAAGCTTTCTTT. It encodes CASRGQGAIAEAFF. The variable domain in full, completed from reference TRBV5-1 and TRBJ1-1, reads KAGVTQTPRYLIKTRGQQVTLSCSPISGHRSVSWYQQTPGQGLQFLFEYFSETQRNKGNFPGRFSGRQFSNSRSEMNVSTLELGDSALYLCASRGQGAIAEAFFGQGTRLTVV.

The gene calls are TRBV7-2 and TRBJ2-7; 10 nucleotides match TRBD2. The CDR3 is made up of 14 amino acids. The germline V gene encodes CDR1 SGHTA and CDR2 FQGNSA. The V gene end was trimmed by 5 bases and the J gene end by 4 bases; junction bases not matched to a gene: 5. The CDR3 sequence: CASSPLAGRYEQYF. CDR3 nucleotide sequence: TGTGCCAGCAGCCCACTAGCGGGAAGGTACGAGCAGTACTTC.

This clone occurred once. The rearrangement uses TRBV14 and TRBJ1-3; no firm D call. The germline V and J ends were trimmed by 0 bases and 0 bases, with 18 bases remaining between them. The CDR3 has 19 residues. The germline gives CDR1 SGHDN, CDR2 FVKESK. This CDR3 is CASSQDRTPAPSSGNTIYF. CDR3 DNA: TGTGCCAGCAGCCAAGATAGAACTCCGGCGCCGAGCTCTGGAAACACCATATATTTT.

This clone was counted a few times. The V gene is TRBV10-3, the J gene TRBJ1-1; perhaps TRBD1 as D (6 bases). Trimming removed 10 bases at V and 0 bases at J, with 21 bases between. In germline, CDR1 is ENHRY, CDR2 SYGVKD. The CDR3 is made up of 16 amino acids. CDR3 bases: TGTGCCACCTCGGGACGGGGACAACTCATGAACACTGAAGCTTTCTTT. Translated, it gives CATSGRGQLMNTEAFF.

V is TRBV5-1 and J is TRBJ2-7; 9 nucleotides align to TRBD1. The J segment lost 4 bases and the V segment lost 3 bases, leaving 5 bases of the junction unmatched. Germline V CDR1 and CDR2: SGHRS, YFSETQ. The CDR3 is made up of 14 amino acids. The CDR3 DNA reads TGCGCCAGCAGCTCTGGACAGGGGAGGTACGAGCAGTACTTC. It encodes CASSSGQGRYEQYF.

This chain uses TRBV10-2 with TRBJ2-2; TRBD1 matches 8 bases. This CDR3 comprises 15 residues. The germline V gene encodes CDR1 WSHSY and CDR2 SAAADI. With V trimmed by 5 bases and J by 4 bases, 6 bases remained unmatched. The CDR3 DNA is TGCGCCAGCAGTCATACAGGGGGAGGCACCGGGGAGCTGTTTTTT. This codes for CASSHTGGGTGELFF.

This rearrangement joins TRBV7-8 to TRBJ2-7; the match to TRBD1 covers 10 bases. From germline, CDR1 is SGHVS and CDR2 FQNEAQ. This CDR3 contains 17 residues. Trimming cost V 2 bases and J 1 base; bases outside gene matches: 8. CDR3 bases: TGTGCCAGCAGCTTATGGGACAGGGGCGGGAGGTCCTACGAGCAGTACTTC. Its translation: CASSLWDRGGRSYEQYF.

V is TRBV5-5 and J is TRBJ2-1, with 8 bases lining up with TRBD2. The CDR3 runs to 15 residues. J lost 0 bases, V lost 1 base, and 0 bases had no gene match. The V gene's germline CDR1 is SGHKS and CDR2 YYEKEE (reference sequence). This CDR3 is CASSLSGGSYNEQFF. The CDR3 nucleotides are TGTGCCAGCAGCTTGAGCGGGGGCTCCTACAATGAGCAGTTCTTC.

The rearrangement joins TRBV10-3 to TRBJ1-4; 7 bases agree with TRBD1. Germline CDR1 reads ENHRY; CDR2 reads SYGVKD. This CDR3 has 13 amino acids. J lost 8 bases, V lost 7 bases, and 7 bases had no gene match. As DNA, the CDR3 is TGTGCCATCACTAAGGGGGCAGGGGAAAAACTGTTTTTT. This sequence encodes CAITKGAGEKLFF.

This clone has just one count. The chain combines TRBV5-8 with TRBJ1-1; D might be TRBD1 (6 bases). CDR3 length equals 15 residues. CDR1 is SGHTS and CDR2 is YDEGEE in the germline V gene. V shed 0 bases and J shed 5 bases, with 14 bases lying between them. The CDR3 coding sequence is TGTGCCAGCAGCTTGGCCGAGGGGGGTTGGACTGAAGCTTTCTTT. The encoded protein is CASSLAEGGWTEAFF.

The chain combines TRBV7-2 with TRBJ1-2; TRBD1 might be the D (5 bases). V lost 5 bases to trimming and J lost 4 bases, with 14 bases between them. The CDR3 covers 14 residues. Per the germline V gene, CDR1 is SGHTA and CDR2 is FQGNSA. CDR3 nucleotide sequence: TGTGCCAGCAGCCTTCGACAGTGGGGCTATGGCTACACCTTC. This encodes CASSLRQWGYGYTF.

For this clone: This CDR3 is also generated by other DNA sequences in the sample. J is TRBJ2-3 and V is TRBV7-9; 12 bases map to TRBD2. Germline CDR1 SEHNR, CDR2 FQNEAQ (reference sequence). This CDR3 region has 16 residues. V trimming: 5 bases; J trimming: 0 bases; junction bases outside the gene matches: 3. As DNA, the CDR3 is TGTGCCAGCAGCCTAGGGACTAGCGGGAGCACAGATACGCAGTATTTT. Translation: CASSLGTSGSTDTQYF.

V usage is TRBV10-3 and J usage is TRBJ2-1; 8 nucleotides align to TRBD2. Germline V gene lookup returns CDR1 ENHRY and CDR2 SYGVKD. J lost 5 bases, V lost 6 bases, and 12 bases had no gene match. CDR3 length: 16 amino acids. CDR3 sequence: CAIRSPLAGLNNEQFF. In DNA form, the CDR3 reads TGTGCCATCAGATCCCCCCTAGCGGGCCTCAACAATGAGCAGTTCTTC.

The chain has TRBV14 and TRBJ2-3; no definite D call. The CDR3 consists of 13 residues. V dropped 4 bases and J dropped 4 bases, with 9 bases sitting between them. The germline CDR1 and CDR2 sequences are SGHDN and FVKESK. This CDR3 is CASSLRLPDTQYF. The CDR3 nucleotides read TGTGCCAGCAGCCTCCGACTCCCAGATACGCAGTATTTT.

The V call is TRBV2, the J call TRBJ2-3; 10 bases map to TRBD2. This CDR3 has 15 residues. The junction had 9 bases not matched to a gene; V was cut back by 6 bases and J by 6 bases. The germline CDR1 and CDR2 sequences are SNHLY and FYNNEI. DNA for the CDR3: TGTGCCAGCAGGTTGGAAGCGGGAGGGGGGGATACGCAGTATTTT. Translated, it gives CASRLEAGGGDTQYF.

On this clone itself: A read error may produce the germline difference seen at one junction end. The chain combines TRBV2 with TRBJ2-2; maybe TRBD2 (6 bases). Germline assignment: CDR1 SNHLY and CDR2 FYNNEI. This CDR3 is built from 18 residues. CDR3 coding DNA: TGTGCCAGCAGTGAGTTTAGTGAGGGGACTCCTGAACACCGGGGAGCTGTTTTT. Its protein is CASSEFSEGTPEHRGAVF.

J is TRBJ1-2 and V is TRBV28; D gene unclear. Trimming removed 5 bases from V and 1 base from J, with 14 bases in between. The germline CDR1 and CDR2 sequences are MDHEN and SYDVKM. This CDR3 region has 15 residues. For the CDR3, the DNA is TGTGCCAGCAGTCCACGCTGGCGTAGTAACTATGGCTACACCTTC. Protein sequence: CASSPRWRSNYGYTF.

The chain employs TRBV5-1 and TRBJ1-2, with 8 bases that match TRBD1. Per the germline V gene, CDR1 is SGHRS and CDR2 is YFSETQ. The CDR3 contains 14 residues. The V and J ends lost 5 bases and 1 base, in that order; junction bases with no gene match: 4. Here the CDR3 DNA reads TGCGCCAGCAGTAGACAGGGGAATAACTATGGCTACACCTTC. This gives the protein CASSRQGNNYGYTF. Drawing the rest from reference TRBV5-1 and TRBJ1-2, the complete variable domain is KAGVTQTPRYLIKTRGQQVTLSCSPISGHRSVSWYQQTPGQGLQFLFEYFSETQRNKGNFPGRFSGRQFSNSRSEMNVSTLELGDSALYLCASSRQGNNYGYTFGSGTRLTVV.

V gene TRBV5-5 combines with J gene TRBJ1-1; 10 positions match TRBD1. The CDR3 sequence is 15 residues long. The trim removed 5 bases at V and 2 bases at J, leaving 6 bases unmatched. Germline V gene sequence: CDR1 SGHKS, CDR2 YYEKEE (reference sequence). CDR3 residues: CASRLGTGENTEAFF. The CDR3 DNA sequence: TGTGCCAGCAGACTGGGGACAGGGGAAAACACTGAAGCTTTCTTT.

The chain employs TRBV11-2 and TRBJ1-4; possible D gene TRBD1, 6 bases. Trimming removed 4 bases from V and 10 bases from J, with 16 bases in between. CDR3 length: 14 residues. CDR1 is SGHAT, CDR2 FQNNGV, per germline. This chain's CDR3 is CASSSLGGQGKLFF. DNA of the CDR3: TGTGCCAGCAGCTCGTTGGGGGGCCAGGGAAAACTGTTTTTT.

This chain uses TRBV11-1 with TRBJ2-7; 8 bases align to TRBD2. Per the germline V gene, CDR1 is SGHAT and CDR2 is FQDESV (reference sequence). The CDR3 covers 15 residues. The ends lost 3 bases at V and 2 bases at J; junction bases unmatched: 6. For the CDR3, the DNA is TGTGCCAGCAGCTTGGCGGGGCGGGGGGCCTACGAGCAGTACTTC. Translation gives CASSLAGRGAYEQYF.

The rearrangement links TRBV7-9 to TRBJ2-6; D is undetermined. From germline, CDR1 is SEHNR and CDR2 FQNEAQ (reference sequence). This CDR3 spans 14 amino acids. V gave up 4 bases and J gave up 4 bases, with 8 bases separating them. As DNA, the CDR3 is TGTGCCAGCAGCTCCAATCAGGGGGCCAACGTCCTGACTTTC. It codes for CASSSNQGANVLTF. Full variable domain (missing parts from reference TRBV7-9 and TRBJ2-6): DTGVSQNPRHKITKRGQNVTFRCDPISEHNRLYWYRQTLGQGPEFLTYFQNEAQLEKSRLLSDRFSAERPKGSFSTLEIQRTEQGDSAMYLCASSSNQGANVLTFGAGSRLTVL.